The 14 T cell receptor beta chains below come from one sample, sequenced in a study of blood T cell repertoires in COVID-19. The method was immunoSEQ multiplex PCR; TCRdb's version includes in-frame clones alone and lacks a portion of them. The data show approximately 150,000 clones, with around 81% seen just once and around 8% held by the top ten. Material: peripheral blood. Receptors were obtained from a woman of 80 years or more with COVID-19, enrolled during active disease.

The chain couples TRBV6-5 to TRBJ1-5, with D tentatively TRBD1 (5 bases). The CDR3 has 13 residues. CDR1 is MNHEY, CDR2 SVGAGI, per germline. With 2 bases removed from V and 4 bases from J, the gap between germline ends came to 6 bases. CDR3 bases: TGTGCCAGCAGTTACGGGGGGAATCAGCCCCAGCATTTT. Protein sequence: CASSYGGNQPQHF.

The chain has TRBV10-2 and TRBJ2-7; tentatively, D is TRBD2 (5 bases). Trimming shortened V by 1 base and J by 6 bases, and 16 bases separated the two germline ends. The germline gives CDR1 WSHSY, CDR2 SAAADI. The CDR3 contains 15 residues. The CDR3 sequence: CASSEFQIGLGEQYF. CDR3 sequence (DNA): TGCGCCAGCAGTGAGTTCCAGATTGGACTGGGCGAGCAGTACTTC.

This rearrangement joins TRBV2 to TRBJ1-5; D is unclear. The germline V gene encodes CDR1 SNHLY and CDR2 FYNNEI. V lost 4 bases to trimming and J lost 7 bases, with 14 bases between them. The CDR3 covers 14 residues. The DNA for the CDR3 is TGTGCCAGCAGTGGAACGGGAGGCGCACAGCCCCAGCATTTT. It translates to CASSGTGGAQPQHF.

This chain joins TRBV18 and TRBJ1-2, with D possibly being TRBD1 (5 bases). This CDR3 spans 13 amino acids. Trimming left V 1 base short and J 6 bases short, with 9 bases between. CDR1 and CDR2 (germline): KGHSH, LQKENI. The CDR3 sequence: CASSPREQDGYTF. The CDR3 DNA follows: TGTGCCAGCTCACCACGAGAACAGGATGGCTACACCTTC. The entire variable domain, with the rest obtained from reference TRBV18 and TRBJ1-2, is as follows: NAGVMQNPRHLVRRRGQEARLRCSPMKGHSHVYWYRQLPEEGLKFMVYLQKENIIDESGMPKERFSAEFPKEGPSILRIQQVVRGDSAAYFCASSPREQDGYTFGSGTRLTVV.

CDR3 sequence: CASSGRQGSNEKLFF. The CDR3 region has the DNA TGTGCCAGCAGTGGGAGACAGGGTTCTAATGAAAAACTGTTTTTT. The rearrangement uses TRBV2 and TRBJ1-4, with TRBD1 matching 7 bases. V was pared by 4 bases and J by 3 bases, with 5 bases of the junction left unmatched. The CDR3 loop spans 15 amino acids. Germline CDR1 is SNHLY and CDR2 is FYNNEI.

This clone was recorded once. The rearrangement uses TRBV19 and TRBJ1-5; the D is unclear. Germline CDR1 and CDR2: LNHDA and SQIVND (reference sequence). This CDR3 comprises 14 residues. V was clipped by 3 bases and J by 4 bases, with 10 bases between them. This CDR3 is CASSIWRLNQPQHF. The DNA for the CDR3 is TGTGCCAGTAGTATCTGGCGGTTGAATCAGCCCCAGCATTTT.

The gene calls are TRBV2 and TRBJ2-7, with TRBD1 identical over 10 bases. This CDR3 is built from 14 residues. Germline V gene sequence: CDR1 SNHLY, CDR2 FYNNEI. Trimming removed 7 bases from V and 7 bases from J; junction bases left unmatched: 10. CDR3 amino acids: CASTRQGALREQYF. CDR3 DNA: TGTGCCAGCACCCGACAGGGGGCTCTAAGGGAGCAGTACTTC.

The chain has TRBV9 and TRBJ1-5; D is undetermined. Trimming cost V 0 bases and J 3 bases, with 7 bases left between them. The CDR3 is 14 residues long. From germline, CDR1 is SGDLS and CDR2 YYNGEE. The CDR3 loop is CASSVGHTNQPQHF. For the CDR3, the DNA is TGTGCCAGCAGCGTAGGACATACCAATCAGCCCCAGCATTTT.

This clone was counted only a few times. CDR3 loop: CSALDSPEAFF. In DNA, the CDR3 is TGCAGTGCCCTTGACAGCCCTGAAGCTTTCTTT. The gene calls are TRBV20-1 and TRBJ1-1, with D possibly matching TRBD1 (5 bases). Looked up from germline, CDR1 is DFQATT and CDR2 is SNEGSKA (reference sequence). This CDR3 contains 11 residues. Trimming cost V 6 bases and J 6 bases, with 11 bases left between them.

The CDR3 DNA sequence: TGCGCCAGCAGCTCCACAGGGGCGGATTCACCCCTCCACTTT. This encodes CASSSTGADSPLHF. The chain employs TRBV5-1 and TRBJ1-6, with 7 bases aligning to TRBD1. The CDR3 spans 14 residues. The V segment lost 3 bases and the J segment 8 bases; nucleotides outside the gene matches: 5. CDR1 is SGHRS and CDR2 is YFSETQ in the germline V gene.

The rearrangement joins TRBV7-9 to TRBJ1-1; 7 bases agree with TRBD1. The CDR3 spans 16 residues. Germline trimming cut 2 bases from V and 0 bases from J; bases unmatched to any gene: 6. Germline V gene sequence: CDR1 SEHNR, CDR2 FQNEAQ (reference sequence). The CDR3 is CASSLSAGGVNTEAFF. The CDR3 region has the DNA TGTGCCAGCAGCTTATCGGCAGGGGGAGTGAACACTGAAGCTTTCTTT.

This chain joins TRBV29-1 and TRBJ1-2; D is unclear. CDR3 length: 12 residues. Between the trimmed V and J ends, which lost 4 bases and 1 base, there was a span of 7 bases. In germline, CDR1 is SQVTM, CDR2 ANQGSEA. CDR3 nucleotide sequence: TGCAGCGTTGCCGGAGGTAACTATGGCTACACCTTC. As protein: CSVAGGNYGYTF.

This chain uses TRBV6-5 with TRBJ1-1; the match to TRBD1 covers 7 bases. CDR1 MNHEY and CDR2 SVGAGI come from the germline V gene. The junction had 13 bases not matched to a gene; V was cut back by 7 bases and J by 5 bases. The CDR3 covers 15 residues. CDR3 sequence reads: CASKEGAAGYTEAFF. In DNA, the CDR3 is TGTGCCAGCAAAGAGGGGGCAGCAGGTTATACTGAAGCTTTCTTT.

The V call is TRBV3-1 (or the pseudogene TRBV3-2), the J call TRBJ2-5, with D possibly matching TRBD1 (6 bases). Between the trimmed V and J ends, which lost 4 bases and 2 bases, there was a span of 8 bases. Germline V gene lookup returns CDR1 LGHDT and CDR2 YNNKEL (reference sequence). The CDR3 is made up of 13 amino acids. CDR3 sequence reads: CASSPGTQETQYF. The CDR3 nucleotides are TGTGCCAGCAGCCCGGGGACACAAGAGACCCAGTACTTC.